This TCR beta chain stems from a study of CD8 T cells in ankylosing spondylitis. Study results and limitations: It was reported that disease-linked clones were significantly enriched in matched ankylosing spondylitis synovial fluid. Prior work had noted some motif variants in reactive arthritis blood and synovial fluid. Among TCR beta sequences, a motif of under ten highly homologous variants appeared characteristic of ankylosing spondylitis blood.

Using its own MiXCR run on the 5' RACE reads, TCRdb lists one record per CDR3 protein. The sample consists of under 85,000 distinct CDR3 sequences, approximately 5% of them appearing once. The germline gives CDR1 SGDLS, CDR2 YYNGEE. V dropped 3 bases and J dropped 3; count of bases not matched to a gene: 2. The CDR3 has 15 amino acids. This clonotype came up many times. Its antigen is unknown. The rearrangement joins TRBV9 to TRBJ2-7; 14 bases are shared with TRBD2. This TCR was sampled from a male donor with ankylosing spondylitis or in good health (not recorded which). The sample taken for sequencing was blood, either unsorted or a sorted T cell fraction (not recorded which). The chain's CDR3 is CASSGGLAGVYEQYF. The CDR3 DNA sequence: TGTGCCAGCAGCGGGGGACTAGCGGGGGTCTACGAGCAGTACTTC.